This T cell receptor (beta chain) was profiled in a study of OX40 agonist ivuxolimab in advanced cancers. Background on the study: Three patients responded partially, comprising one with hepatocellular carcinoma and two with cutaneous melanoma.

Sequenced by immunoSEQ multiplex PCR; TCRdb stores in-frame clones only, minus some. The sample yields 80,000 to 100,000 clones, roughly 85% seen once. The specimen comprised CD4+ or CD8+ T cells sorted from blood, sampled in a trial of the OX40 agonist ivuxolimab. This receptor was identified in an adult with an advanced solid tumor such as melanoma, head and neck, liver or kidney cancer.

CDR3 nucleotides: TGCAGCGGGAGCAGGGTGGGACAAGAGACCCAGTACTTC. The encoded protein is CSGSRVGQETQYF. This sequence joins TRBV29-1 and TRBJ2-5; D perhaps matches TRBD1 (5 bases). The CDR3 length is 13 residues. V was pared by 7 bases and J by 2 bases, with 14 bases between. Germline CDR1 is SQVTM and CDR2 is ANQGSEA.